Below are 17 T cell receptor beta chains sequenced from a single sample in a study of a mutant IDH1 vaccine in newly diagnosed glioma. Clones were sequenced by immunoSEQ multiplex PCR, and TCRdb holds only the in-frame ones, with some missing. Of roughly 60,000 clones listed, around 83% are singletons. Stated time point: week 23, last vaccination. A single vaccine dose contained 300 ug of mutant IDH1 20-mer peptide, and topical imiquimod was used with it. No antigens are known for them. The specimen was PBMCs, collected from a glioma patient whose treatment included an IDH1 peptide vaccine. The receptors stem from a man aged 30-40 years with glioma.

This chain joins TRBV9 and TRBJ1-4; D gene uncertain. The germline V gene encodes CDR1 SGDLS and CDR2 YYNGEE. The CDR3 contains 17 residues. V was pared by 0 bases and J by 3 bases, with 15 bases between. CDR3 amino acids: CASSVARSGGPNEKLFF. CDR3 DNA sequence: TGTGCCAGCAGCGTAGCTCGCTCCGGCGGGCCTAATGAAAAACTGTTTTTT.

The chain carries TRBV15 and TRBJ1-2; 7 positions match TRBD1. Germline V gives CDR1 LNHNV, CDR2 YYDKDF (reference sequence). The V segment lost 4 bases and the J segment 8 bases; nucleotides outside the gene matches: 7. The CDR3 loop spans 13 amino acids. The CDR3 DNA sequence: TGTGCCACCAGCAAAACCTCGACAGGGGGCTACACCTTC. The encoded protein is CATSKTSTGGYTF.

This rearrangement joins TRBV18 to TRBJ1-2; no clear D. The CDR3 covers 14 residues. Trimming removed 1 base at V and 5 bases at J, with 11 bases between. Germline V gives CDR1 KGHSH, CDR2 LQKENI. CDR3 DNA sequence: TGTGCCAGCTCACCACAACGGGGTGGGTATGGCTACACCTTC. The encoded protein is CASSPQRGGYGYTF.

The chain has TRBV7-2 and TRBJ2-5; D might be TRBD1 (6 bases). Germline values: CDR1 SGHTA, CDR2 FQGNSA. The CDR3 has 16 amino acids. V was shortened by 5 bases and J by 2 bases, with 18 bases between the two germline ends. The CDR3 loop reads CASSPGHSFPQETQYF. The DNA of the CDR3 is TGTGCCAGCAGCCCGGGACACTCATTCCCACAAGAGACCCAGTACTTC.

V is TRBV14 and J is TRBJ2-7, with D perhaps given as TRBD1 or TRBD2 (5 bases each). The length of the CDR3 is 16 residues. The V end was cut by 0 bases, the J end by 2 bases, with 14 bases between. Germline CDR1 and CDR2: SGHDN and FVKESK. The CDR3 reads CASSQEARDPPYEQYF. The CDR3, as DNA: TGTGCCAGCAGCCAAGAAGCTAGGGACCCCCCCTACGAGCAGTACTTC.

This chain joins TRBV6-6 and TRBJ1-1; D is unclear. CDR3 length equals 11 residues. In germline, CDR1 is MNHNY, CDR2 SVGAGI (reference sequence). Trimming stripped 8 bases from V and 8 bases from J, with 12 bases between. CDR3 loop: CASLWSSEAFF. DNA for the CDR3: TGTGCCAGCCTTTGGTCCTCCGAAGCTTTCTTT.

The chain joins TRBV5-6 to TRBJ2-7; D uncertain. CDR3 length equals 11 residues. CDR1 is SGHDT, CDR2 YYEEEE, per germline. The ends were cut back, 1 base at V and 6 bases at J, with 5 bases in the middle. CDR3 in DNA: TGTGCCAGCAGCTTGCCTCGCGAGCAGTACTTC. Its translation is CASSLPREQYF. The full variable domain, in which reference TRBV5-6 and TRBJ2-7 provide the parts outside the CDR3, is DAGVTQSPTHLIKTRGQQVTLRCSPKSGHDTVSWYQQALGQGPQFIFQYYEEEERQRGNFPDRFSGHQFPNYSSELNVNALLLGDSALYLCASSLPREQYFGPGTRLTVT.

The table lists this clone with a count of one. This rearrangement joins TRBV5-5 to TRBJ2-2; 9 nucleotides align to TRBD1. CDR1 and CDR2 (germline): SGHKS, YYEKEE (reference sequence). Trimming removed 2 bases from V and 1 base from J; junction bases left unmatched: 3. The CDR3 has 16 amino acids. In DNA form, the CDR3 reads TGTGCCAGCAGCTTCAGGGACAGGGTGAACACCGGGGAGCTGTTTTTT. The encoded protein is CASSFRDRVNTGELFF. Full variable domain (missing parts from reference TRBV5-5 and TRBJ2-2): DAGVTQSPTHLIKTRGQQVTLRCSPISGHKSVSWYQQVLGQGPQFIFQYYEKEERGRGNFPDRFSARQFPNYSSELNVNALLLGDSALYLCASSFRDRVNTGELFFGEGSRLTVL.

This chain uses TRBV5-5 with TRBJ2-1; 11 nucleotides align to TRBD1. The V and J ends lost 7 bases and 0 bases, in that order; junction bases with no gene match: 18. Germline assignment: CDR1 SGHKS and CDR2 YYEKEE (reference sequence). The CDR3 sequence is 20 residues long. DNA of the CDR3: TGTGCCAGCCTTTACACCGGGACAGGGGGTTCCCCCAGCTCCTACAATGAGCAGTTCTTC. Protein: CASLYTGTGGSPSSYNEQFF.

The gene calls are TRBV7-8 and TRBJ1-5; D may be TRBD1 (5 bases). V lost 0 bases and J 6 bases, leaving 9 bases between the germline ends. Germline CDR1 and CDR2: SGHVS and FQNEAQ. There are 14 residues in the CDR3. CDR3: CASSLAGGSQPQHF. CDR3 coding DNA: TGTGCCAGCAGCTTAGCGGGGGGGAGTCAGCCCCAGCATTTT. The full variable domain, in which reference TRBV7-8 and TRBJ1-5 provide the parts outside the CDR3, is GAGVSQSPRYKVAKRGQDVALRCDPISGHVSLFWYQQALGQGPEFLTYFQNEAQLDKSGLPSDRFFAERPEGSVSTLKIQRTQQEDSAVYLCASSLAGGSQPQHFGDGTRLSIL.

This clone was detected a few times. Written as DNA, the CDR3 is TGTGCCAGCAGCATAGGACAGGGTGACGCTGAAGCTTTCTTT. Protein: CASSIGQGDAEAFF. This chain links TRBV28 with TRBJ1-1; 8 bases fit TRBD1. Losses at the gene ends were 6 bases for V and 6 bases for J; bases not matched to a gene: 9. The length of the CDR3 is 14 residues. Germline V gene sequence: CDR1 MDHEN, CDR2 SYDVKM.

CDR3 sequence reads: CASSPGLAAGGDTQYF. The CDR3, as DNA: TGCGCCAGCAGCCCGGGACTAGCCGCCGGGGGAGATACGCAGTATTTT. The chain uses TRBV5-1 and TRBJ2-3, with 9 bases that match TRBD2. Germline assignment: CDR1 SGHRS and CDR2 YFSETQ. Unmatched junction bases numbered 11, after V lost 4 bases and J lost 5 bases. The CDR3 length is 16 residues.

This clone was seen a single time. V usage is TRBV5-6 and J usage is TRBJ1-6; a weak D match, TRBD1 (5 bases). Germline lookup yields CDR1 SGHDT and CDR2 YYEEEE. With 6 bases removed from V and 11 bases from J, the gap between germline ends came to 18 bases. The CDR3 loop spans 14 amino acids. CDR3 sequence: CASTWTQGETPLHF. The CDR3 DNA is TGTGCCAGCACCTGGACGCAGGGCGAGACACCCCTCCACTTT.

The CDR3 spells CGVRGALNTEAFF. Here the CDR3 DNA reads TGTGGGGTCCGCGGGGCCCTGAACACTGAAGCTTTCTTT. The chain has TRBV6-5 and TRBJ1-1; D might be TRBD1 (5 bases). The CDR3 sequence is 13 residues long. The germline V gene has CDR1 MNHEY and CDR2 SVGAGI.

This sequence joins TRBV5-6 and TRBJ2-7; D remains unclear. The ends were cut back, 0 bases at V and 2 bases at J, with 9 bases in the middle. There are 14 residues in the CDR3. Germline-derived CDR1 and CDR2 are SGHDT and YYEEEE. The CDR3 DNA reads TGTGCCAGCAGCTTGGGGGTTGGGGCCTACGAGCAGTACTTC. Amino acids: CASSLGVGAYEQYF.

V is TRBV2 and J is TRBJ1-5, with TRBD1 matching over 9 bases. The CDR3 covers 18 residues. CDR1 is SNHLY, CDR2 FYNNEI, per germline. The V segment lost 4 bases and the J segment 0 bases; nucleotides outside the gene matches: 10. CDR3 loop: CASSGGTGGTYSNQPQHF. CDR3 DNA: TGTGCCAGCAGTGGAGGCACAGGGGGCACTTATAGCAATCAGCCCCAGCATTTT.

The chain recombines TRBV5-1 with TRBJ1-6; D may be TRBD1 (5 bases). Germline V gene lookup returns CDR1 SGHRS and CDR2 YFSETQ. V dropped 4 bases and J dropped 7 bases, with 12 bases sitting between them. The CDR3 extends over 14 amino acids. The CDR3 spells CASSIEGWNSPLHF. The CDR3 bases are TGCGCCAGCAGCATTGAGGGGTGGAATTCACCCCTCCACTTT.